Given below is one TCR beta chain in context. TCRdb reprocessed the 5' RACE reads and stores each CDR3 protein as one record, lacking DNA. Recorded for this sample: 300,000 to 350,000 distinct CDR3 sequences. The sample is drawn from a study of monozygotic twins with inflammatory bowel disease. Sequenced sample: blood. The receptor was derived from a human donor with ulcerative colitis or Crohn's disease, or a healthy co-twin of an affected twin (not recorded which).

CDR3 in amino acids: CASSSQDRARSPLHF. The chain employs TRBV28 and TRBJ1-6; the D call from TCRdb, TRBD1, cannot be confirmed without DNA. Germline V gene lookup returns CDR1 MDHEN and CDR2 SYDVKM. CDR3 size: 15 residues.